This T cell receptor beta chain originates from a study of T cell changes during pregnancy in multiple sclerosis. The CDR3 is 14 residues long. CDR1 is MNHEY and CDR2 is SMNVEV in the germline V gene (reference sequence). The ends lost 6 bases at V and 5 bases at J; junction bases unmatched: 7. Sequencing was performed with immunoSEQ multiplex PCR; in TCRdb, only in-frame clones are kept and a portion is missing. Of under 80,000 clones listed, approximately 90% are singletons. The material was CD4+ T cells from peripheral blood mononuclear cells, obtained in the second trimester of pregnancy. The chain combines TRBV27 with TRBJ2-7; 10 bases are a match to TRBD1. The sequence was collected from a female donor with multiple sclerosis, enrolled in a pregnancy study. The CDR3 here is CASSTGTGVNEQYF. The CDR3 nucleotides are TGTGCCAGCAGCACCGGGACAGGGGTAAACGAGCAGTACTTC.